One sample yielded the 21 T cell receptor beta chains listed below, sequenced in a study of blood T cell repertoires in COVID-19. The assay was immunoSEQ multiplex PCR, and TCRdb's table has in-frame clones only and misses some. Found here are about 19,000 clones, around 90% of them singletons; the top ten hold approximately 2.9%. The sample consisted of peripheral blood. The receptor source for this set is a human donor in a cohort sampled during active COVID-19.

This chain uses TRBV29-1 with TRBJ1-2; TRBD1 matches at 8 bases. Per germline, CDR1 SQVTM and CDR2 ANQGSEA. V lost 6 bases, J lost 4 bases, and 4 bases stayed unmatched. CDR3 length: 12 residues. CDR3 sequence: CSVPGGAYGYTF. Written as DNA, the CDR3 is TGCAGCGTCCCAGGGGGCGCCTATGGCTACACCTTC.

This clone was observed once. The rearrangement joins TRBV6-1 to TRBJ1-6, with TRBD1 identical over 7 bases. J lost 9 bases, V lost 0 bases, and 8 bases had no gene match. The CDR3 consists of 16 residues. The germline CDR1 and CDR2 sequences are MNHNS and SASEGT. The CDR3 sequence is CASSEAWTGLSSPLHF. The CDR3 nucleotides are TGTGCCAGCAGTGAAGCCTGGACAGGTCTGAGTTCACCCCTCCACTTT.

The genes are TRBV5-6 and TRBJ2-7, with 7 bases aligning to TRBD2. Germline CDR1 is SGHDT and CDR2 is YYEEEE. The trim removed 1 base at V and 1 base at J, leaving 5 bases unmatched. CDR3 size: 15 residues. CDR3 nucleotide sequence: TGTGCCAGCAGCTTGAGCGGGACCTTATCCTACGAGCAGTACTTC. This encodes CASSLSGTLSYEQYF.

The chain is built from TRBV15 and TRBJ1-5; D is possibly TRBD1 (5 bases). CDR3 length: 14 residues. The germline V gene encodes CDR1 LNHNV and CDR2 YYDKDF (reference sequence). Deletions cut 1 base from V and 7 bases from J, with 11 bases between. In DNA, the CDR3 is TGTGCCACCAGCAGAGGGGGCGCGCGGCAGCCCCAGCATTTT. This translates into CATSRGGARQPQHF. Filled out from reference TRBV15 and TRBJ1-5, the complete variable domain reads DAMVIQNPRYQVTQFGKPVTLSCSQTLNHNVMYWYQQKSSQAPKLLFHYYDKDFNNEADTPDNFQSRRPNTSFCFLDIRSPGLGDTAMYLCATSRGGARQPQHFGDGTRLSIL.

This sequence joins TRBV11-2 and TRBJ2-6, with TRBD1 identical over 9 bases. The CDR3 is made up of 17 amino acids. CDR1 and CDR2 from the germline V gene are SGHAT and FQNNGV. V lost 1 base to trimming and J lost 4 bases; unmatched junction nucleotides: 5. The CDR3 protein is CASSLVGQGSGANVLTF. CDR3 nucleotide sequence: TGTGCCAGCAGCTTAGTGGGACAGGGATCCGGGGCCAACGTCCTGACTTTC.

In the case of this clone: This specimen includes other DNA sequences encoding the same CDR3. This sequence joins TRBV28 and TRBJ2-5, with a weak D call TRBD2 (7 bases). The germline V gene encodes CDR1 MDHEN and CDR2 SYDVKM. Between the trimmed V and J ends, which lost 3 bases and 4 bases, there was a span of 9 bases. The CDR3 is 13 residues long. As DNA, the CDR3 is TGTGCCAGCAGTTTGGGGGGGCGAGAGACCCAGTACTTC. It yields the protein CASSLGGRETQYF. Full variable domain (remainder filled in from reference TRBV28 and TRBJ2-5): DVKVTQSSRYLVKRTGEKVFLECVQDMDHENMFWYRQDPGLGLRLIYFSYDVKMKEKGDIPEGYSVSREKKERFSLILESASTNQTSMYLCASSLGGRETQYFGPGTRLLVL.

The chain combines TRBV6-5 with TRBJ1-1; D is uncertain. CDR1 and CDR2 from the germline V gene are MNHEY and SVGAGI. Trimming stripped 6 bases from V and 0 bases from J, with 8 bases between. The CDR3 extends over 13 amino acids. In nucleotides, the CDR3 is TGTGCCAGCAGACAGCGGTTGAACACTGAAGCTTTCTTT. Protein product: CASRQRLNTEAFF.

This chain links TRBV18 with TRBJ2-7, with D perhaps TRBD2 (5 bases). Germline-derived CDR1 and CDR2 are KGHSH and LQKENI. Trimming took off 1 base at V and 7 bases at J, with 14 bases between the two ends. The CDR3 covers 14 residues. DNA for the CDR3: TGTGCCAGCTCACCACAACCTTCCTCGGGAGAGCAGTACTTC. Translation gives CASSPQPSSGEQYF.

The chain joins TRBV2 to TRBJ2-1; 9 bases agree with TRBD2. Losses at the gene ends were 9 bases for V and 1 base for J; bases not matched to a gene: 4. This CDR3 has 14 amino acids. The germline V gene encodes CDR1 SNHLY and CDR2 FYNNEI. The CDR3 reads CASGLATSYNEQFF. The CDR3 DNA is TGTGCCAGTGGACTAGCGACATCCTACAATGAGCAGTTCTTC.

The CDR3 region has the DNA TGTGCCAGTAGTTCTGGACAGGGGGCTCTGTTTTTT. It yields the protein CASSSGQGALFF. This chain links TRBV19 with TRBJ1-4, with 11 bases lining up with TRBD1. The length of the CDR3 is 12 residues. Germline V gives CDR1 LNHDA, CDR2 SQIVND (reference sequence). J lost 14 bases, V lost 5 bases, and 4 bases had no gene match. Supplemented by reference TRBV19 and TRBJ1-4, the full variable domain reads DGGITQSPKYLFRKEGQNVTLSCEQNLNHDAMYWYRQDPGQGLRLIYYSQIVNDFQKGDIAEGYSVSREKKESFPLTVTSAQKNPTAFYLCASSSGQGALFFGSGTQLSVL.

This sequence joins TRBV20-1 and TRBJ1-1; no clear D. The germline gives CDR1 DFQATT, CDR2 SNEGSKA (reference sequence). CDR3 length equals 11 residues. V lost 2 bases and J lost 4, with 5 bases in between. DNA for the CDR3: TGCAGTGCTAGATACAGCACTGAAGCTTTCTTT. Amino acids: CSARYSTEAFF.

The chain carries TRBV6-5 and TRBJ1-4, with 9 bases that match TRBD1. The germline V gene encodes CDR1 MNHEY and CDR2 SVGAGI. This CDR3 is built from 14 residues. With V trimmed by 6 bases and J by 10 bases, 9 bases remained unmatched. The CDR3 sequence: CASRATGGSGKLFF. As DNA, the CDR3 is TGTGCCAGCAGGGCGACAGGGGGTAGTGGAAAACTGTTTTTT.

The chain uses TRBV6-4 and TRBJ2-2; no definite D call. V was pared by 4 bases and J by 6 bases, with 9 bases between. The CDR3 runs 13 residues. Germline V gene sequence: CDR1 MRHNA, CDR2 SNTAGT. CDR3 coding DNA: TGTGCCAGCAGTGGAGAAGGAGCCGGGGAGCTGTTTTTT. Translating it yields CASSGEGAGELFF.

This clone was seen once. The rearrangement links TRBV7-9 to TRBJ2-7; maybe TRBD2 (5 bases). There are 13 residues in the CDR3. Trimming took off 1 base at V and 5 bases at J, with 9 bases between the two ends. Looked up from germline, CDR1 is SEHNR and CDR2 is FQNEAQ (reference sequence). CDR3 in DNA: TGTGCCAGCAGCTTAGGATCCGGGAACGAGCAGTACTTC. This gives the protein CASSLGSGNEQYF.

This chain connects TRBV6-5 to TRBJ2-3, with TRBD2 matching 14 bases. The CDR3 spans 15 residues. The germline V gene encodes CDR1 MNHEY and CDR2 SVGAGI. Trimming at V came to 6 bases and at J to 5 bases, leaving 4 bases not matched to a gene. The CDR3 DNA follows: TGTGCCAGCAGAGGACTAGCGGGAGGTATAGATACGCAGTATTTT. It encodes CASRGLAGGIDTQYF.

This clone was seen once. The chain employs TRBV28 and TRBJ2-7, with D maybe TRBD2 (5 bases). From germline, CDR1 is MDHEN and CDR2 SYDVKM. Trimming removed 4 bases from V and 6 bases from J, with 22 bases in between. This CDR3 has 16 amino acids. CDR3 amino acids: CASSSGAPISRGEQYF. For the CDR3, the DNA is TGTGCCAGCAGTTCCGGCGCCCCCATAAGTCGGGGCGAGCAGTACTTC.

This clone is a singleton in its sample. The chain has TRBV19 and TRBJ1-5, with D perhaps TRBD1 (5 bases). The V end was cut by 6 bases, the J end by 2 bases, with 20 bases between. Germline V CDR1 and CDR2: LNHDA, SQIVND (reference sequence). This CDR3 is 17 amino acids long. The CDR3 reads CASRKRQGLMGNQPQHF. The CDR3 DNA is TGTGCCAGTAGAAAACGGCAGGGCCTGATGGGCAATCAGCCCCAGCATTTT.

This clone was recorded once. The V and J genes are TRBV29-1 and TRBJ2-7, with D possibly matching TRBD1 (7 bases). The CDR3 has 13 residues. Trimming cost V 5 bases and J 1 base, with 12 bases left between them. From germline, CDR1 is SQVTM and CDR2 ANQGSEA. The CDR3 nucleotides are TGCAGCGTTCGGGCAGGGGGGTCCTACGAGCAGTACTTC. It yields the protein CSVRAGGSYEQYF.

In this sample, this clone turned up a few times. The chain couples TRBV19 to TRBJ1-1; D is undetermined. The germline gives CDR1 LNHDA, CDR2 SQIVND (reference sequence). The CDR3 runs 15 residues. Between the trimmed V and J ends, which lost 4 bases and 0 bases, there was a span of 12 bases. CDR3 nucleotides: TGTGCCAGTAGTACCTCGAGGGTGATGAACACTGAAGCTTTCTTT. It codes for CASSTSRVMNTEAFF. Looking up the rest from reference TRBV19 and TRBJ1-1 gives the full variable domain: DGGITQSPKYLFRKEGQNVTLSCEQNLNHDAMYWYRQDPGQGLRLIYYSQIVNDFQKGDIAEGYSVSREKKESFPLTVTSAQKNPTAFYLCASSTSRVMNTEAFFGQGTRLTVV.

Regarding this clone: In the same sample, other DNA sequences code for this CDR3. The chain combines TRBV7-8 with TRBJ2-7; tentatively, D is TRBD1 (6 bases). There are 14 residues in the CDR3. Trimming shortened V by 5 bases and J by 1 base, and 12 bases separated the two germline ends. Looked up from germline, CDR1 is SGHVS and CDR2 is FQNEAQ. The CDR3 DNA reads as TGTGCCAGCAGCCTGGGGGCCGTTTCCTACGAGCAGTACTTC. It translates to CASSLGAVSYEQYF.

The DNA for the CDR3 is TGCGCCAGCAGCGTCACCGGGATTTACAATGAGCAGTTCTTC. Amino acid sequence: CASSVTGIYNEQFF. V gene TRBV5-1 combines with J gene TRBJ2-1, with D tentatively TRBD2 (5 bases). The CDR3 totals 14 residues. Between the trimmed V and J ends, which lost 4 bases and 4 bases, there was a span of 12 bases. Germline V gives CDR1 SGHRS, CDR2 YFSETQ.